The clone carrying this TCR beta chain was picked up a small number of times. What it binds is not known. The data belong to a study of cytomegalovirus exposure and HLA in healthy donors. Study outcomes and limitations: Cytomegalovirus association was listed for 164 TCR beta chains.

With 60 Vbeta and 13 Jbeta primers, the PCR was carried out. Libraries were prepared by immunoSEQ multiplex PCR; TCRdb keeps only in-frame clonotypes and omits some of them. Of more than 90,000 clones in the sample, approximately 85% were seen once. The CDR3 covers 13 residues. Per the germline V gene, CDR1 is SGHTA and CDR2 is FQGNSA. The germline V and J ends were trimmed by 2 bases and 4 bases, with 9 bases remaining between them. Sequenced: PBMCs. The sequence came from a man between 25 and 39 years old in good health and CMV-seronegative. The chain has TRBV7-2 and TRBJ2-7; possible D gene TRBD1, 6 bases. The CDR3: CASSLTQGYEQYF. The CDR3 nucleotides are TGTGCCAGCAGCTTAACCCAGGGGTACGAGCAGTACTTC.